A single sample gave rise to the 28 T cell receptor beta chains below, sequenced in a study of blood T cell repertoires in COVID-19. This table comes from immunoSEQ multiplex PCR, and its TCRdb copy is limited to in-frame clones, with some not included. Of under 200,000 clones in the sample, just under 80% were seen once. Sequencing was performed on peripheral blood. These receptors were collected from a man in his 70s with active or convalescent COVID-19.

V usage is TRBV29-1 and J usage is TRBJ1-1; TRBD1 agrees at 8 bases. V lost 5 bases and J lost 10; bases outside the gene matches: 9. CDR3 length equals 12 residues. Germline V CDR1 and CDR2: SQVTM, ANQGSEA. In DNA, the CDR3 is TGCAGCGTTCGCGTGGACAGGGCAGGAGCTTTCTTT. It specifies CSVRVDRAGAFF.

This clone was counted at least ten times. This chain uses TRBV7-8 with TRBJ1-2; D not resolved. CDR3 length: 16 residues. Germline CDR1 reads SGHVS; CDR2 reads FQNEAQ. V was pared by 2 bases and J by 4 bases, with 17 bases between. DNA for the CDR3: TGTGCCAGCAGCTTAAGGTTGGACTATGAACCCTATGGCTACACCTTC. Translated: CASSLRLDYEPYGYTF.

Comments on this clone: The junction and the germline gene differ at one end; a read error may be behind it. The rearrangement links TRBV6-5 to TRBJ2-7, with TRBD1 matching over 7 bases. The CDR3 consists of 12 residues. CDR1 and CDR2 from the germline V gene are MNHEY and SVGAGI. CDR3 residues: CASVAETGLLHF. The DNA for the CDR3 is TGTGCCAGCGTGGCTGAGACAGGGCTTCTGCACTTC.

As regards this clone: Other DNA sequences of this sample code for an identical CDR3. The V gene is TRBV5-1, the J gene TRBJ1-1, with a possible D match to TRBD1 (6 bases). The V gene lost 0 bases and the J gene lost 1 base, with 10 bases spanning the gap. The germline V gene has CDR1 SGHRS and CDR2 YFSETQ. This CDR3 has 15 residues. CDR3 in amino acids: CASSLARGSNTEAFF. DNA of the CDR3: TGCGCCAGCAGCTTGGCCAGGGGATCGAACACTGAAGCTTTCTTT.

The genes are TRBV5-4 and TRBJ2-1; TRBD2 matches 8 bases. V lost 2 bases, J lost 3 bases, and 7 bases stayed unmatched. This CDR3 has 16 amino acids. Looked up from germline, CDR1 is SGHNT and CDR2 is YYREEE (reference sequence). CDR3 nucleotide sequence: TGTGCCAGCAGCTTTACAGCGGGGGAGGTCTACAATGAGCAGTTCTTC. Translated: CASSFTAGEVYNEQFF.

This chain connects TRBV30 to TRBJ2-4; 9 nucleotides line up with TRBD2. The V gene end was trimmed by 0 bases and the J gene end by 8 bases; junction bases not matched to a gene: 8. Per germline, CDR1 GTSNPN and CDR2 SVGIG (reference sequence). The CDR3 sequence is 15 residues long. CDR3 coding DNA: TGTGCCTGGAGTGTACAAGCGGGAGGTTGGGACATTCAGTACTTC. Encoded protein: CAWSVQAGGWDIQYF.

The chain combines TRBV3-1 (or the pseudogene TRBV3-2) with TRBJ1-3; D not certain. The CDR3 spans 13 residues. The V gene's germline CDR1 is LGHDT and CDR2 YNNKEL (reference sequence). Deletions cut 4 bases from V and 0 bases from J, with 4 bases between. The CDR3 DNA is TGTGCCAGCAGCCCCGGCTCTGGAAACACCATATATTTT. Translating it yields CASSPGSGNTIYF.

This chain uses TRBV5-1 with TRBJ1-1; D unresolved. Germline loops: CDR1 SGHRS, CDR2 YFSETQ. V was shortened by 3 bases and J by 6 bases, with 12 bases between the two germline ends. The CDR3 runs to 13 residues. CDR3 sequence (DNA): TGCGCCAGCAGCTCCGTAGGGAGCCCTGAAGCTTTCTTT. Its protein is CASSSVGSPEAFF.

V and J are TRBV6-1 and TRBJ2-7; 10 bases fit TRBD1. The germline CDR1 and CDR2 sequences are MNHNS and SASEGT. The CDR3 consists of 17 residues. With V trimmed by 2 bases and J by 1 base, 8 bases remained unmatched. CDR3 in amino acids: CASSEWETGGESYEQYF. The CDR3 DNA reads TGTGCCAGCAGTGAATGGGAGACAGGGGGCGAATCCTACGAGCAGTACTTC.

This clone has more than one count but fewer than ten. DNA of the CDR3: TGTGCCAGCAGTTTCACCTCAGGGAACACTGAAGCTTTCTTT. Its protein product is CASSFTSGNTEAFF. The chain joins TRBV28 to TRBJ1-1, with no clear D. The V end was cut by 3 bases, the J end by 1 base, with 9 bases between. CDR1 and CDR2 (germline): MDHEN, SYDVKM. The CDR3 loop spans 14 amino acids.

The chain joins TRBV4-1 to TRBJ1-4, with 9 bases aligning to TRBD1. The trim removed 3 bases at V and 7 bases at J, leaving 12 bases unmatched. The CDR3 runs 17 residues. Per the germline V gene, CDR1 is MGHRA and CDR2 is YSYEKL. The CDR3 DNA follows: TGCGCCAGCAGCCAGACGGGAAACAGGGGGCGGGTTGAAAAACTGTTTTTT. Amino acid sequence: CASSQTGNRGRVEKLFF.

A few counts support this clone. V gene TRBV4-2 combines with J gene TRBJ2-1; 7 bases are a match to TRBD2. V was clipped by 0 bases and J by 8 bases; unmatched bases: 10. The CDR3 extends over 16 amino acids. Looked up from germline, CDR1 is LGHNA and CDR2 is YNFKEQ. The CDR3 here is CASSQDFAGEGDEQFF. CDR3 DNA sequence: TGTGCCAGCAGCCAAGATTTTGCGGGAGAAGGTGATGAGCAGTTCTTC.

The chain carries TRBV5-6 and TRBJ2-3; possibly TRBD2 for D (6 bases). The CDR3 is 14 amino acids. V gave up 5 bases and J gave up 6 bases, with 16 bases separating them. Germline assignment: CDR1 SGHDT and CDR2 YYEEEE. The CDR3 sequence is CASSYQQRVDTQYF. CDR3 DNA: TGTGCCAGCAGTTACCAACAGCGGGTGGATACGCAGTATTTT.

The chain couples TRBV6-5 to TRBJ1-2; TRBD1 aligns across 8 bases. V shed 7 bases, J shed 7 bases, and the junction held 5 bases outside the gene matches. CDR1 is MNHEY and CDR2 is SVGAGI in the germline V gene. The CDR3 covers 12 residues. The CDR3 DNA follows: TGTGCCAGCACACAACAGGGGGGTGGCTACACCTTC. It yields the protein CASTQQGGGYTF.

The chain carries TRBV5-4 and TRBJ2-5; D may be TRBD1 (5 bases). The V end was cut by 5 bases, the J end by 1 base, with 18 bases between. The CDR3 is 16 amino acids. CDR1 and CDR2 (germline): SGHNT, YYREEE (reference sequence). The CDR3 loop is CASRSGSGSGQETQYF. Here the CDR3 DNA reads TGTGCCAGCAGATCCGGTTCAGGGTCGGGCCAAGAGACCCAGTACTTC.

V is TRBV23-1 and J is TRBJ2-7, with TRBD1 matching 8 bases. TRBV23-1 is designated an ORF whose function remains uncertain. Trimming took 10 bases from V and 5 from J; bases not matched to a gene: 22. The CDR3 extends over 17 amino acids. The CDR3 here is CANRLLGCGTGNHEQYF. In nucleotides, the CDR3 is TGCGCCAACAGGTTGCTTGGTTGCGGGACAGGTAACCACGAGCAGTACTTC.

This clone has just a few counts. V and J are TRBV7-9 and TRBJ1-5; D is undetermined. CDR3 length: 13 amino acids. Germline lookup yields CDR1 SEHNR and CDR2 FQNEAQ (reference sequence). Trimming took 0 bases from V and 7 from J, leaving 7 bases between them. This CDR3 is CASSLAGGQPQHF. The CDR3 DNA is TGTGCCAGCAGCTTAGCAGGAGGCCAGCCCCAGCATTTT.

This sequence joins TRBV6-2 or TRBV6-3 and TRBJ1-2, with TRBD1 matching 7 bases. The V and J ends lost 7 bases and 5 bases, in that order; junction bases with no gene match: 7. CDR3 length: 13 amino acids. Germline V gene sequence: CDR1 MNHEY, CDR2 SVGEGT. Written as DNA, the CDR3 is TGTGCCAGCACCCCCCGGGACAGATATGGCTACACCTTC. This translates into CASTPRDRYGYTF.

The chain is built from TRBV2 and TRBJ2-2, with unresolved D. CDR3 size: 16 residues. Germline loops: CDR1 SNHLY, CDR2 FYNNEI. V dropped 1 base and J dropped 0 bases, with 9 bases sitting between them. DNA for the CDR3: TGTGCCAGCAGTGAAGAAGCCCTGGCGAACACCGGGGAGCTGTTTTTT. Amino acids: CASSEEALANTGELFF. Drawing the rest from reference TRBV2 and TRBJ2-2, the complete variable domain is EPEVTQTPSHQVTQMGQEVILRCVPISNHLYFYWYRQILGQKVEFLVSFYNNEISEKSEIFDDQFSVERPDGSNFTLKIRSTKLEDSAMYFCASSEEALANTGELFFGEGSRLTVL.

This clone was detected only a few times. The V and J genes are TRBV6-4 and TRBJ1-2; no definite D call. In germline, CDR1 is MRHNA, CDR2 SNTAGT. V was cut by 2 bases and J by 8 bases, with 9 bases left in between. This CDR3 spans 12 amino acids. The CDR3 region has the DNA TGTGCCAGCAGTGACGGAGCGGGCGGCTACACCTTC. Amino acid sequence: CASSDGAGGYTF.

This clone was observed once. The genes are TRBV4-3 and TRBJ1-2; D is undetermined. V was pared by 0 bases and J by 6 bases, with 8 bases between. There are 13 residues in the CDR3. Germline loops: CDR1 LGHNA, CDR2 YSLEER. For the CDR3, the DNA is TGCGCCAGCAGCCAAGAGGGAGGGCATGGCTACACCTTC. It codes for CASSQEGGHGYTF.

The chain employs TRBV5-1 and TRBJ2-1; D may be TRBD2 (6 bases). Germline CDR1 and CDR2: SGHRS and YFSETQ. The V end lost 1 base, the J end lost 16 bases, and 18 bases lay between the germline ends. The CDR3 consists of 13 residues. CDR3 sequence: CASSLIMGGLLFF. For the CDR3, the DNA is TGCGCCAGCAGCTTGATAATGGGGGGATTGTTATTCTTC.

This chain uses TRBV6-2 or TRBV6-3 with TRBJ1-1; the D gene is possibly TRBD1 (6 bases). CDR3 length: 13 amino acids. Between the trimmed V and J ends, which lost 5 bases and 4 bases, there was a span of 11 bases. The germline gives CDR1 MNHEY, CDR2 SVGEGT. For the CDR3, the DNA is TGTGCCAGCAGTAACAGGGATACCACTGAAGCTTTCTTT. It is translated as CASSNRDTTEAFF.

This clone was detected only a few times. The rearrangement links TRBV15 to TRBJ1-4; D possibly corresponds to TRBD1 (6 bases). The CDR3 spans 14 residues. CDR1 is LNHNV, CDR2 YYDKDF, per germline (reference sequence). V lost 1 base, J lost 6 bases, and 9 bases lay in between. The CDR3 DNA reads as TGTGCCACCAGCAGAGCTGGACAGTATGAAAAACTGTTTTTT. It yields the protein CATSRAGQYEKLFF. The entire variable domain, with the rest obtained from reference TRBV15 and TRBJ1-4, is as follows: DAMVIQNPRYQVTQFGKPVTLSCSQTLNHNVMYWYQQKSSQAPKLLFHYYDKDFNNEADTPDNFQSRRPNTSFCFLDIRSPGLGDTAMYLCATSRAGQYEKLFFGSGTQLSVL.

The V call is TRBV6-5, the J call TRBJ1-6; 9 bases line up with TRBD1. J gave up 7 bases and V 6 bases, and 7 bases lay outside the gene matches. The CDR3 length is 15 residues. CDR1 and CDR2 from the germline V gene are MNHEY and SVGAGI. The CDR3: CASRPGTGLNSPLHF. The CDR3 coding sequence is TGTGCCAGCAGACCCGGGACAGGGTTGAATTCACCCCTCCACTTT.

V and J are TRBV7-2 and TRBJ2-6, with 9 bases matching TRBD1. CDR3 size: 18 residues. V shed 5 bases and J 2 bases; nucleotides not matched to a gene: 10. The germline CDR1 and CDR2 sequences are SGHTA and FQGNSA. DNA for the CDR3: TGTGCCAGCAGCCCCAGTCCTACAGGGGGCGCTGGGGCCAACGTCCTGACTTTC. This codes for CASSPSPTGGAGANVLTF.

The chain uses TRBV6-2 or TRBV6-3 and TRBJ2-7; no firm D call. Germline assignment: CDR1 MNHEY and CDR2 SVGEGT. CDR3 size: 14 residues. V lost 3 bases to trimming and J lost 4 bases, with 13 bases between them. The CDR3 region is CASSYPGGSYEQYF. CDR3 in DNA: TGTGCCAGCAGTTATCCCGGCGGTTCGTACGAGCAGTACTTC.

V usage is TRBV2 and J usage is TRBJ1-5, with 10 bases matching TRBD1. The CDR3 consists of 16 residues. Looked up from germline, CDR1 is SNHLY and CDR2 is FYNNEI. The junction had 11 bases not matched to a gene; V was cut back by 6 bases and J by 6 bases. CDR3 in DNA: TGTGCCAGCAGCGTGACAGGGGGCGCGATGGGTCAGCCCCAGCATTTT. It codes for CASSVTGGAMGQPQHF.